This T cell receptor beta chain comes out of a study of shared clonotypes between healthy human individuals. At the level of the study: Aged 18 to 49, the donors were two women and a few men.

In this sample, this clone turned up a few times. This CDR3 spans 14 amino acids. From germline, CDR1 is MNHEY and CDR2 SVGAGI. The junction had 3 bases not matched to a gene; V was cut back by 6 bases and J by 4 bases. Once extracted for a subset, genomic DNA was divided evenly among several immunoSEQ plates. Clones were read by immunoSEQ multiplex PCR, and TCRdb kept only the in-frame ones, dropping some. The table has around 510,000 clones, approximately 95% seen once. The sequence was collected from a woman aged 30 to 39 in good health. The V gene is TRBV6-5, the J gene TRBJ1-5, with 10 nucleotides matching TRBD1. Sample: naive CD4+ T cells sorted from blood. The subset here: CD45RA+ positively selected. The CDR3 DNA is TGTGCCAGCAGGACGGGACAGGGGAATCAGCCCCAGCATTTT. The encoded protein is CASRTGQGNQPQHF.